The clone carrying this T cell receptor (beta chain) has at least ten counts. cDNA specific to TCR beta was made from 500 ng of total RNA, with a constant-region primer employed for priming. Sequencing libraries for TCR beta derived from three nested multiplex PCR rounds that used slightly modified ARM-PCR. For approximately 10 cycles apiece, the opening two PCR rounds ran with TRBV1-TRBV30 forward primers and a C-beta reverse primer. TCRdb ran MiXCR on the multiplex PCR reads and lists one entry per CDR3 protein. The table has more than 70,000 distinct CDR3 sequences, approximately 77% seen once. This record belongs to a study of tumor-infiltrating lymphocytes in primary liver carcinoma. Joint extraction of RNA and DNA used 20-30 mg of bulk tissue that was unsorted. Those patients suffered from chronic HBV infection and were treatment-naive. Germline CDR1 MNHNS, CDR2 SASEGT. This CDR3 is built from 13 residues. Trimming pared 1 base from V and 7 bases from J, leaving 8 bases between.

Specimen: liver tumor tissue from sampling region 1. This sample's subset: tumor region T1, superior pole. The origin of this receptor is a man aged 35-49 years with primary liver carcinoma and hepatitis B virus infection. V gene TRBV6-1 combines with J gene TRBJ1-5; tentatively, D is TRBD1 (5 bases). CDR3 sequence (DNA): TGTGCCAGCAGTGAAGGGTGGGGCCAGCCCCAGCATTTT. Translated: CASSEGWGQPQHF.